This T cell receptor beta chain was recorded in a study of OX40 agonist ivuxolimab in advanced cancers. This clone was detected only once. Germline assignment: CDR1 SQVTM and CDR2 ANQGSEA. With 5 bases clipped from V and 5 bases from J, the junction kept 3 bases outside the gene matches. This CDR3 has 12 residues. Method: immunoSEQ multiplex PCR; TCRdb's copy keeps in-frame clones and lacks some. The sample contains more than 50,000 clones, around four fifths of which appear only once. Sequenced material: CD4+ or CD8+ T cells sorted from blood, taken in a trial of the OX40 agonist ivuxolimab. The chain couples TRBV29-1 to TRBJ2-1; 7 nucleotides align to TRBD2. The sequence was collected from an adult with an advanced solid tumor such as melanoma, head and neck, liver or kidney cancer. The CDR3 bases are TGCAGCGTTCCTGGACTAGACAATGAGCAGTTCTTC. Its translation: CSVPGLDNEQFF.